Below, one T cell receptor (beta chain) is given with its context. Antigen unknown. Profiled with immunoSEQ multiplex PCR; TCRdb holds only in-frame clones, not every one. The sample consists of some 61,000 clones, roughly 88% of them appearing once. The data were obtained in a study of OX40 agonist ivuxolimab in advanced cancers. Findings and limits, study-wide: Low clonal expansion, among the lowest seen, marked partial responders at 0.1-3.0 mg/kg.

CDR3 size: 14 residues. Germline CDR1 is SGHRS and CDR2 is YFSETQ. With 0 bases removed from V and 6 bases from J, the gap between germline ends came to 10 bases. The TCR sequence derives from an adult with an advanced solid tumor such as melanoma, head and neck, liver or kidney cancer. The sample in question was CD4+ or CD8+ T cells sorted from blood, obtained in a trial of the OX40 agonist ivuxolimab. The chain has TRBV5-1 and TRBJ2-1, with no clear D. In nucleotides, the CDR3 is TGCGCCAGCAGCTTGGACTCCCAGATCAATGAGCAGTTCTTC. It encodes CASSLDSQINEQFF.